Listed here are 24 T cell receptor beta chains from one sample, sequenced in a study of T cell responses to AZD1222 COVID-19 vaccine. Libraries were prepared by immunoSEQ multiplex PCR; TCRdb keeps only in-frame clonotypes and omits some of them. The sample yields roughly 150,000 clones, 80% to 95% seen once. The sequenced sample was peripheral blood, obtained 28 days after the second AZD1222 dose. The receptors come from an adult who received the AZD1222 COVID-19 vaccine.

About this clone: In the same sample, other DNA sequences code for this CDR3. The chain combines TRBV7-3 with TRBJ1-1; no reliable D call. The CDR3 length is 13 residues. Germline loops: CDR1 SGHTA, CDR2 FQGTGA. Trimming took off 2 bases at V and 1 base at J, with 5 bases between the two ends. The CDR3 coding sequence is TGTGCCAGCAGCTTAGGGTCGAACACTGAAGCTTTCTTT. Amino acids: CASSLGSNTEAFF.

In nucleotides, the CDR3 is TGTGCCAGCAGCGTACAAGATGGTTCTTCTGGCGAGCAGTACTTC. Protein product: CASSVQDGSSGEQYF. The rearrangement uses TRBV9 and TRBJ2-7, with D uncertain. V gave up 1 base and J gave up 6 bases, with 17 bases separating them. The CDR3 extends over 15 amino acids. Germline CDR1 reads SGDLS; CDR2 reads YYNGEE.

Here the CDR3 reads CASSRPVGGANVLTF. CDR3 sequence (DNA): TGTGCCAGCAGTAGGCCCGTTGGGGGGGCCAACGTCCTGACTTTC. J is TRBJ2-6 and V is TRBV6-5; D unclear. The CDR3 totals 15 residues. Trimming removed 5 bases at V and 4 bases at J, with 12 bases between. CDR1 is MNHEY, CDR2 SVGAGI, per germline.

This clone was recorded only once. The V and J genes are TRBV7-2 and TRBJ2-2; 12 bases line up with TRBD2. The ends lost 4 bases at V and 3 bases at J; junction bases unmatched: 3. The CDR3 has 16 amino acids. CDR1 is SGHTA and CDR2 is FQGNSA in the germline V gene. The CDR3 region is CASSSGTSGYTGELFF. The CDR3 coding sequence is TGTGCCAGCAGCTCCGGGACTAGCGGGTACACCGGGGAGCTGTTTTTT.

The V gene is TRBV4-3, the J gene TRBJ1-3; D may be TRBD1 (5 bases). Germline loops: CDR1 LGHNA, CDR2 YSLEER. Trimming left V 0 bases short and J 2 bases short, with 14 bases between. The CDR3 is made up of 17 amino acids. The CDR3: CASSQDQQAFTGNTIYF. As DNA, the CDR3 is TGCGCCAGCAGCCAAGATCAACAGGCTTTTACTGGAAACACCATATATTTT.

V and J are TRBV21-1 and TRBJ1-6; the table's D call TRBD1 went unverified against the DNA. TRBV21-1 is a documented pseudogene. This CDR3 has 15 amino acids. The CDR3 here is CASSIDDDNNSPLHF. In DNA, the CDR3 is TGTGCCAGCAGCATAGATGATGACAATAATTCACCCCTCCACTTT.

The J gene is TRBJ2-1, the V gene TRBV4-2; weak D call: TRBD2 (6 bases). Between the trimmed V and J ends, which lost 10 bases and 4 bases, there was a span of 17 bases. CDR3 size: 14 residues. Germline loops: CDR1 LGHNA, CDR2 YNFKEQ. CDR3 residues: CATGGGPPYNEQFF. In DNA form, the CDR3 reads TGTGCCACCGGGGGAGGCCCCCCATACAATGAGCAGTTCTTC.

The chain carries TRBV5-1 and TRBJ2-7; weak D call: TRBD2 (6 bases). This CDR3 contains 14 residues. V lost 0 bases, J lost 1 base, and 8 bases lay in between. Germline-derived CDR1 and CDR2 are SGHRS and YFSETQ. CDR3 residues: CASSLDGGSYEQYF. Written as DNA, the CDR3 is TGCGCCAGCAGCTTGGACGGGGGATCCTACGAGCAGTACTTC.

The CDR3 DNA reads TGTGCCAGCAGCTTAGGGCCGGAGGGGACCTACGAGCAGTACTTC. Its protein product is CASSLGPEGTYEQYF. This rearrangement joins TRBV7-2 to TRBJ2-7; TRBD2 is a possible D gene (6 bases). Germline V gene data show CDR1 as SGHTA and CDR2 as FQGNSA. Trimming removed 1 base at V and 2 bases at J, with 12 bases between. The CDR3 is 15 residues long.

The sample holds one count of this clone. The V and J genes are TRBV3-1 (or the pseudogene TRBV3-2) and TRBJ1-6, with a possible D match to TRBD1 (5 bases). The CDR3 sequence is 17 residues long. Trimming left V 6 bases short and J 7 bases short, with 22 bases between. From germline, CDR1 is LGHDT and CDR2 YNNKEL (reference sequence). The CDR3 protein is CASSGPRGLRQNSPLHF. The CDR3 DNA reads TGTGCCAGCAGTGGTCCCCGGGGCCTCCGACAAAATTCACCCCTCCACTTT.

The chain joins TRBV11-2 to TRBJ2-2; no firm D call. The CDR3 length is 12 residues. V was pared by 5 bases and J by 6 bases, with 7 bases between. Germline CDR1 and CDR2: SGHAT and FQNNGV. The CDR3 DNA sequence: TGTGCCAGCAGCCCCTATGCCGGGGAGCTGTTTTTT. Residues: CASSPYAGELFF.

The J gene is TRBJ2-2, the V gene TRBV5-1; D call uncertain. This CDR3 spans 13 amino acids. From germline, CDR1 is SGHRS and CDR2 YFSETQ. V lost 0 bases to trimming and J lost 5 bases, with 5 bases between them. CDR3 sequence: CASSLALTGELFF. The CDR3 DNA follows: TGCGCCAGCAGCTTGGCCCTAACCGGGGAGCTGTTTTTT.

This clone has a single count. This chain connects TRBV5-1 to TRBJ2-2, with 7 bases that match TRBD2. V shed 3 bases and J 5 bases; nucleotides not matched to a gene: 1. Per germline, CDR1 SGHRS and CDR2 YFSETQ. This CDR3 is 13 amino acids long. This CDR3 reads CASSSGGTGELFF. CDR3 coding DNA: TGCGCCAGCAGCTCGGGAGGAACCGGGGAGCTGTTTTTT. Full variable domain (outside the CDR3, taken from reference TRBV5-1 and TRBJ2-2): KAGVTQTPRYLIKTRGQQVTLSCSPISGHRSVSWYQQTPGQGLQFLFEYFSETQRNKGNFPGRFSGRQFSNSRSEMNVSTLELGDSALYLCASSSGGTGELFFGEGSRLTVL.

This chain connects TRBV4-2 to TRBJ2-2, with TRBD2 identical over 12 bases. The CDR3 totals 18 residues. Per the germline V gene, CDR1 is LGHNA and CDR2 is YNFKEQ. The ends lost 0 bases at V and 7 bases at J; junction bases unmatched: 9. CDR3 bases: TGTGCCAGCAGCCAAGATTGGGGGCTAGCGGGAGGGGGCGGGGAGCTGTTTTTT. Its protein is CASSQDWGLAGGGGELFF.

The chain has TRBV24-1 and TRBJ2-6; no definite D call. The V gene lost 3 bases and the J gene lost 4 bases, with 6 bases spanning the gap. Per germline, CDR1 KGHDR and CDR2 SFDVKD. CDR3 length: 14 amino acids. The CDR3 region has the DNA TGTGCCACCAGTGATGGTCGCGGGGCCAACGTCCTGACTTTC. Its protein product is CATSDGRGANVLTF.

The J gene is TRBJ1-6, the V gene TRBV3-1 (or the pseudogene TRBV3-2), with 7 bases identical to TRBD1. J was trimmed by 6 bases and V by 6 bases; bases with no gene match: 8. This CDR3 region has 15 residues. Per germline, CDR1 LGHDT and CDR2 YNNKEL (reference sequence). CDR3 in DNA: TGTGCCAGCAGAGGAGGGGGCGTTCTTAATTCACCCCTCCACTTT. It specifies CASRGGGVLNSPLHF.

The rearrangement uses TRBV11-3 and TRBJ2-2; no clear D. The V and J ends lost 6 bases and 6 bases respectively, with 11 bases between them. The CDR3 spans 13 residues. Per germline, CDR1 SGHNT and CDR2 YENEEA. CDR3 amino acids: CASSSRGAGELFF. CDR3 in DNA: TGTGCCAGCAGTTCACGTGGGGCCGGGGAGCTGTTTTTT.

The genes are TRBV21-1 and TRBJ2-3; the tabulated D call, TRBD2, remains unverified against the DNA. TRBV21-1 is recorded as a pseudogene. This CDR3 comprises 16 residues. The CDR3 region has the DNA TGTGCCAGCAGTATTGGACCGGGGAGTAGCACAGATACGCAGTATTTT. Translating it yields CASSIGPGSSTDTQYF.

This chain links TRBV12-3 or TRBV12-4 with TRBJ1-5; a possible D gene is TRBD1 (5 bases). The CDR3 length is 13 residues. Trimming removed 5 bases at V and 11 bases at J, with 16 bases between. The DNA for the CDR3 is TGTGCCAGCAGTCCCGCCAACAGGCAGTCCCAGCATTTT. The encoded protein is CASSPANRQSQHF.

This clone came up once. The chain recombines TRBV5-1 with TRBJ2-7; possible D gene TRBD1, 6 bases. This CDR3 region has 14 residues. V was cut by 2 bases and J by 3 bases, with 12 bases left in between. Looked up from germline, CDR1 is SGHRS and CDR2 is YFSETQ. DNA for the CDR3: TGCGCCAGCAGCTTCTCTGACAGGCTCTACGAGCAGTACTTC. It is translated as CASSFSDRLYEQYF.

The genes are TRBV9 and TRBJ1-6; D remains ambiguous. V was shortened by 0 bases and J by 0 bases, with 7 bases between the two germline ends. The CDR3 sequence is 16 residues long. CDR1 and CDR2 from the germline V gene are SGDLS and YYNGEE. The CDR3 sequence: CASSVGPTSYNSPLHF. CDR3 sequence (DNA): TGTGCCAGCAGCGTAGGGCCGACCTCCTATAATTCACCCCTCCACTTT. The full variable domain, its missing parts supplied by reference TRBV9 and TRBJ1-6, is DSGVTQTPKHLITATGQRVTLRCSPRSGDLSVYWYQQSLDQGLQFLIQYYNGEERAKGNILERFSAQQFPDLHSELNLSSLELGDSALYFCASSVGPTSYNSPLHFGNGTRLTVT.

This clone has just one count. This rearrangement joins TRBV4-2 to TRBJ2-7; TRBD1 agrees at 9 bases. The CDR3 sequence is 14 residues long. CDR1 and CDR2 from the germline V gene are LGHNA and YNFKEQ. V lost 3 bases and J lost 3; bases outside the gene matches: 3. CDR3: CASSHTGQGYEQYF. In nucleotides, the CDR3 is TGTGCCAGCAGCCATACGGGACAGGGCTACGAGCAGTACTTC.

The chain links TRBV12-3 or TRBV12-4 to TRBJ2-7; D gene unclear. Trimming took 5 bases from V and 0 from J, leaving 8 bases between them. The length of the CDR3 is 13 residues. CDR3 DNA sequence: TGTGCCAGCAGTGGGCCGAGCTCCTACGAGCAGTACTTC. Amino acid sequence: CASSGPSSYEQYF.

The rearrangement uses TRBV3-1 (or the pseudogene TRBV3-2) and TRBJ2-3; maybe TRBD1 (6 bases). This CDR3 contains 16 residues. CDR1 and CDR2 from the germline V gene are LGHDT and YNNKEL (reference sequence). V was clipped by 2 bases and J by 0 bases, with 12 bases between them. In DNA, the CDR3 is TGTGCCAGCAGCCAAACAGGGCCAACTAGCACAGATACGCAGTATTTT. This sequence encodes CASSQTGPTSTDTQYF.